This paragraph reports one T cell receptor (beta chain). It has no known antigen specificity. Base qualities were left out, and no much larger clone turns up one base away. The immunoSEQ Assay, a bias-controlled multiplex PCR, was used to amplify TCRbeta CDR3 regions from genomic DNA. Per the authors' processing: Within the assay, amplification of reference gene primers was used to estimate how many nucleated cells each sample contained. To quantify the absolute abundance of each unique TCRbeta CDR3 rearrangement, sequence reads were collapsed and filtered. Productive Simpson clonality was computed per sample as the square root of Simpson's diversity index over productive rearrangements. This immuneACCESS table, as held by TCRdb, lists in-frame sequences with V and J called but not all clones. Of the missing ones, under half trace to an unresolved V gene in checked studies; the others have no known cause. V and J calls and clone size are copied from that table; D and trimming were computed from the DNA. The sample table lists 160,000 or so clones, about 90% of them with a count of one. The ten largest clonotypes hold about 1.2% of the sample.

This entry comes from a study of blood T cell repertoires in COVID-19 (dated by TCRdb to 2019 to 2021). Background on the whole study: Samples covering the acute and convalescent phases of COVID-19 were provided by collaborators in the United States, Italy and Spain. The material from the prospective study consisted of cDNA or gDNA derived from T cells, B-cell-depleted T cells, or PBMCs. The dataset comprised deeply sampled blood TCRbeta repertoires from subjects exposed to, actively infected with, or recovered from COVID-19. The repertoires were released in a freely available public database meant as a resource for research on the immune response to SARS-CoV-2. The samples were drawn from two sources: the first 160 participants of the ongoing ImmuneRACE study, and 1,254 subjects contributed by 6 global collaborators. Nearly every sample came with metadata listing a de-identified subject ID, COVID-19 status, age in years and sex. Where available, HLA class I and class II types were obtained from metadata supplied by the sample provider rather than from assay-based typing. The paper's findings and limits, for the study overall: How much clinical and demographic metadata was included differed by source and by participant, and the metadata was provided uncurated.

In the prospective study, participants were roughly 18 to 100 years old, resided in about two dozen geographic areas of the United States, and were enrolled through a virtual design. In the prospective study, cohorts were assigned on the basis of participant-reported clinical history obtained from a screening survey and a study questionnaire. In the prospective study, whole blood, serum and a nasopharyngeal or oropharyngeal swab were collected from each participant by mobile phlebotomists. Prospective study participants could optionally give additional blood draws and questionnaires over an approximately two-month period. Before DNA extraction, blood samples from the prospective study were shipped at room temperature or frozen. CDR1 and CDR2 (KGHSH, LQKENI) derive from the germline V gene. Its CDR3 holds 18 amino acids, cysteine through phenylalanine. The retained sequence is limited to the CDR3, 54 bases, with the frame set at the first base. From V the trimming removes 3 bases and from J it removes 2 bases, while the gene matches leave 12 bases of the junction unaccounted for.

The origin of this receptor is a human donor with acute COVID-19. The donor label of this sample is uncertain. Sequencing was carried out using PBMCs or T cells enriched from blood (not recorded which). Rearrangement joined TRBV18 to TRBJ2-3; TRBD2 fits 9 bases in the junction. The bases read TGTGCCAGCTCACCCCTCACGAGGCGGGGGGGATTCACAGATACGCAGTATTTT. It specifies CASSPLTRRGGFTDTQYF.